Presented here are 28 T cell receptor beta chains from one specimen sequenced in a study of blood T cell repertoires in COVID-19. The protocol was immunoSEQ multiplex PCR, while the TCRdb copy is restricted to in-frame clones and leaves out a portion. The table records some 13,000 clones, approximately 86% of them present only once. What was sequenced was peripheral blood. The receptors were sampled from a man at least 80 years old with acute or convalescent COVID-19.

V usage is TRBV19 and J usage is TRBJ1-1; 11 bases align to TRBD1. The germline gives CDR1 LNHDA, CDR2 SQIVND (reference sequence). CDR3 length: 13 residues. V lost 4 bases to trimming and J lost 11 bases; unmatched junction nucleotides: 6. CDR3 region: CASSTRDRGAAFF. The CDR3 bases are TGTGCCAGTAGTACGAGGGACAGGGGGGCGGCTTTCTTT.

The chain combines TRBV18 with TRBJ1-2; 7 bases agree with TRBD1. The CDR3 has 15 residues. Germline values: CDR1 KGHSH, CDR2 LQKENI. Losses at the gene ends were 3 bases for V and 4 bases for J; bases not matched to a gene: 8. The CDR3 reads CASSPGAGTAYGYTF. CDR3 sequence (DNA): TGTGCCAGCTCACCCGGGGCTGGGACAGCCTATGGCTACACCTTC.

The rearrangement joins TRBV5-6 to TRBJ1-2, with D perhaps TRBD1 (6 bases). V was cut by 3 bases and J by 4 bases, with 10 bases left in between. Germline-derived CDR1 and CDR2 are SGHDT and YYEEEE. The length of the CDR3 is 13 residues. The CDR3: CASSWTAFYGYTF. DNA of the CDR3: TGTGCCAGCAGCTGGACAGCTTTCTATGGCTACACCTTC. The full variable domain, completed using reference TRBV5-6 and TRBJ1-2, is DAGVTQSPTHLIKTRGQQVTLRCSPKSGHDTVSWYQQALGQGPQFIFQYYEEEERQRGNFPDRFSGHQFPNYSSELNVNALLLGDSALYLCASSWTAFYGYTFGSGTRLTVV.

This chain joins TRBV4-1 and TRBJ2-5; 9 bases agree with TRBD1. The CDR3 is 19 residues long. In germline, CDR1 is MGHRA, CDR2 YSYEKL. Germline trimming cut 0 bases from V and 4 bases from J; bases unmatched to any gene: 15. CDR3 DNA: TGCGCCAGCAGCCAAGATAAGGGGTGGGGACAGGGAATTGTAGAGACCCAGTACTTC. It is translated as CASSQDKGWGQGIVETQYF.

The chain couples TRBV7-2 to TRBJ1-1, with 10 bases that match TRBD1. The V gene's germline CDR1 is SGHTA and CDR2 FQGNSA. The CDR3 consists of 15 residues. The trim removed 2 bases at V and 3 bases at J, leaving 3 bases unmatched. The CDR3 loop is CASSLTGTGDTEAFF. The CDR3 DNA is TGTGCCAGCAGCTTAACCGGGACAGGGGACACTGAAGCTTTCTTT. Supplemented by reference TRBV7-2 and TRBJ1-1, the full variable domain reads GAGVSQSPSNKVTEKGKDVELRCDPISGHTALYWYRQSLGQGLEFLIYFQGNSAPDKSGLPSDRFSAERTGGSVSTLTIQRTQQEDSAVYLCASSLTGTGDTEAFFGQGTRLTVV.

V is TRBV5-1 and J is TRBJ2-2, with 7 bases that match TRBD1. CDR3 length: 16 residues. With V trimmed by 4 bases and J by 6 bases, 12 bases remained unmatched. Germline V gene data show CDR1 as SGHRS and CDR2 as YFSETQ. The CDR3 protein is CASSQLTGFGSGELFF. The CDR3 DNA reads TGCGCCAGCAGCCAGTTGACAGGGTTCGGCTCCGGGGAGCTGTTTTTT.

The V gene is TRBV18, the J gene TRBJ2-7, with 13 bases fitting TRBD2. The V gene end was trimmed by 2 bases and the J gene end by 2 bases; junction bases not matched to a gene: 9. The CDR3 is 18 residues long. Germline V CDR1 and CDR2: KGHSH, LQKENI. The CDR3: CASSPRLAGGTFTYEQYF. CDR3 coding DNA: TGTGCCAGCTCACCAAGACTAGCGGGGGGCACATTTACCTACGAGCAGTACTTC.

This clone was observed once. This chain links TRBV7-8 with TRBJ2-2; 8 bases fit TRBD2. V lost 4 bases, J lost 4 bases, and 5 bases stayed unmatched. The CDR3 contains 15 residues. Germline loops: CDR1 SGHVS, CDR2 FQNEAQ. This CDR3 is CASSSRTSPTGELFF. For the CDR3, the DNA is TGTGCCAGCAGCTCGCGGACTAGCCCCACCGGGGAGCTGTTTTTT.

V is TRBV15 and J is TRBJ1-1; D is uncertain. Trimming removed 2 bases at V and 6 bases at J, with 7 bases between. This CDR3 is 12 amino acids long. In germline, CDR1 is LNHNV, CDR2 YYDKDF (reference sequence). CDR3 bases: TGTGCCACCAGCAGAACCACAGCTGAAGCTTTCTTT. Its translation: CATSRTTAEAFF.

To note about this clone: An end of the junction does not agree with germline; a read error may underlie this. The chain is built from TRBV20-1 and TRBJ2-7, with D perhaps TRBD1 (6 bases). This CDR3 comprises 11 residues. Germline CDR1 is DFQATT and CDR2 is SNEGSKA (reference sequence). CDR3 nucleotide sequence: TGCAGTGCTTCCAACACAGGGATAATACACTTC. It specifies CSASNTGIIHF.

This chain uses TRBV6-1 with TRBJ2-2; D gene ambiguous. Deletions cut 2 bases from V and 8 bases from J, with 9 bases between. CDR1 and CDR2 (germline): MNHNS, SASEGT. This CDR3 has 13 amino acids. The CDR3 spells CASSERVSGELFF. DNA of the CDR3: TGTGCCAGCAGTGAACGAGTCTCTGGGGAGCTGTTTTTT.

The chain carries TRBV9 and TRBJ2-1; 13 nucleotides agree with TRBD2. The CDR3 loop spans 20 amino acids. Germline V gives CDR1 SGDLS, CDR2 YYNGEE. The J segment lost 5 bases and the V segment lost 4 bases, leaving 18 bases of the junction unmatched. The CDR3 DNA follows: TGTGCCAGCAGCCCAGACGGGACTAGCGGGGTTAGAACCCTCAACAATGAGCAGTTCTTC. It is translated as CASSPDGTSGVRTLNNEQFF.

The chain has TRBV10-1 and TRBJ2-1, with D maybe TRBD2 (6 bases). The CDR3 has 15 residues. Germline loops: CDR1 WNHNN, CDR2 SYGVQD (reference sequence). The ends were cut back, 2 bases at V and 0 bases at J, with 8 bases in the middle. The CDR3 DNA reads as TGCGCCAGCAGTGAGCACGGGAGCTCCTACAATGAGCAGTTCTTC. Translation: CASSEHGSSYNEQFF.

This chain connects TRBV30 to TRBJ1-3; D gene uncertain. V lost 0 bases and J lost 11, with 14 bases in between. Germline V lookup: CDR1 GTSNPN, CDR2 SVGIG (reference sequence). This CDR3 spans 13 amino acids. CDR3 loop: CAWSVYSYDPIYF. DNA of the CDR3: TGTGCCTGGAGTGTATACAGCTACGATCCCATATATTTT.

This rearrangement joins TRBV3-1 (or the pseudogene TRBV3-2) to TRBJ1-3; D call uncertain. The CDR3 runs to 14 residues. Per the germline V gene, CDR1 is LGHDT and CDR2 is YNNKEL (reference sequence). V lost 2 bases and J lost 0, with 5 bases in between. The CDR3 region has the DNA TGTGCCAGCAGCCAACGTAACTCTGGAAACACCATATATTTT. Its translation is CASSQRNSGNTIYF.

This clone was detected once. The J gene is TRBJ2-5, the V gene TRBV6-2 or TRBV6-3; a possible D gene is TRBD2 (5 bases). The CDR3 totals 17 residues. The V end was cut by 0 bases, the J end by 6 bases, with 20 bases between. Looked up from germline, CDR1 is MNHEY and CDR2 is SVGEGT. The CDR3 region has the DNA TGTGCCAGCAGTTACTCTGGAGGCTGGGGTAGTGGGCAGACCCAGTACTTC. As protein: CASSYSGGWGSGQTQYF.

The chain employs TRBV7-8 and TRBJ1-6; D may be TRBD1 (5 bases). CDR1 SGHVS and CDR2 FQNEAQ come from the germline V gene. V lost 6 bases, J lost 6 bases, and 18 bases lay in between. This CDR3 has 16 residues. In nucleotides, the CDR3 is TGTGCCAGCAGTCCGACCGGGGGAAGAGGTAATTCACCCCTCCACTTT. Residues: CASSPTGGRGNSPLHF. Based on the CDR3 plus reference TRBV7-8 and TRBJ1-6, the full variable domain is GAGVSQSPRYKVAKRGQDVALRCDPISGHVSLFWYQQALGQGPEFLTYFQNEAQLDKSGLPSDRFFAERPEGSVSTLKIQRTQQEDSAVYLCASSPTGGRGNSPLHFGNGTRLTVT.

The V and J genes are TRBV3-1 (or the pseudogene TRBV3-2) and TRBJ2-3; possible D gene TRBD1, 6 bases. V was clipped by 2 bases and J by 6 bases, with 18 bases between them. Germline-derived CDR1 and CDR2 are LGHDT and YNNKEL (reference sequence). CDR3 length equals 16 residues. The CDR3 coding sequence is TGTGCCAGCAGCCAAAGAAACAGGGCATTAGCGGATACGCAGTATTTT. Its translation: CASSQRNRALADTQYF.

V is TRBV19 and J is TRBJ2-7, with D maybe TRBD2 (5 bases). The V gene's germline CDR1 is LNHDA and CDR2 SQIVND (reference sequence). The V end lost 5 bases, the J end lost 4 bases, and 9 bases lay between the germline ends. The CDR3 runs to 12 residues. CDR3 bases: TGTGCCAGTAGTTCCTCGGGGTACGAGCAGTACTTC. Amino acid sequence: CASSSSGYEQYF.

The J gene is TRBJ2-1, the V gene TRBV7-3; D is unclear. Germline CDR1 and CDR2: SGHTA and FQGTGA. V was shortened by 0 bases and J by 12 bases, with 12 bases between the two germline ends. The CDR3 runs 13 residues. CDR3 bases: TGTGCCAGCAGCTTAACTAGTATAGCTGGGCAGTTCTTC. It encodes CASSLTSIAGQFF. The variable domain in full, with the rest retrieved from reference TRBV7-3 and TRBJ2-1, is GAGVSQTPSNKVTEKGKYVELRCDPISGHTALYWYRQSLGQGPEFLIYFQGTGAADDSGLPNDRFFAVRPEGSVSTLKIQRTERGDSAVYLCASSLTSIAGQFFGPGTRLTVL.

The V gene is TRBV5-1, the J gene TRBJ2-1; 7 bases are shared with TRBD1. In germline, CDR1 is SGHRS, CDR2 YFSETQ. The CDR3 covers 17 residues. V lost 5 bases to trimming and J lost 5 bases; unmatched junction nucleotides: 16. The CDR3 region has the DNA TGCGCCAGCAGTTATTATGGCCGGGACAGTCCCAACAATGAGCAGTTCTTC. It is translated as CASSYYGRDSPNNEQFF.

The chain employs TRBV11-2 and TRBJ1-2; possible D gene TRBD1, 5 bases. The germline V gene has CDR1 SGHAT and CDR2 FQNNGV. The CDR3 contains 13 residues. V shed 6 bases and J shed 3 bases, with 11 bases lying between them. DNA of the CDR3: TGTGCCAGCAGAAAGACAGATTACTATGGCTACACCTTC. Its protein is CASRKTDYYGYTF. Full variable domain (remainder filled in from reference TRBV11-2 and TRBJ1-2): EAGVAQSPRYKIIEKRQSVAFWCNPISGHATLYWYQQILGQGPKLLIQFQNNGVVDDSQLPKDRFSAERLKGVDSTLKIQPAKLEDSAVYLCASRKTDYYGYTFGSGTRLTVV.

The rearrangement joins TRBV3-1 (or the pseudogene TRBV3-2) to TRBJ2-5; D call uncertain. The germline V gene encodes CDR1 LGHDT and CDR2 YNNKEL (reference sequence). Trimming removed 5 bases from V and 3 bases from J, with 19 bases in between. The CDR3 runs 16 residues. The CDR3: CASSSHYVGKKETQYF. In DNA form, the CDR3 reads TGTGCCAGCAGCAGCCACTATGTAGGCAAAAAAGAGACCCAGTACTTC.

The V and J genes are TRBV7-9 and TRBJ1-6, with D possibly being TRBD1 (5 bases). V dropped 3 bases and J dropped 14 bases, with 14 bases sitting between them. The CDR3 is 13 amino acids. The V gene's germline CDR1 is SEHNR and CDR2 FQNEAQ (reference sequence). CDR3 protein: CASSFGGDGALHF. The CDR3 DNA reads TGTGCCAGCAGCTTTGGGGGGGATGGAGCCCTCCACTTT.

The V call is TRBV19, the J call TRBJ2-4, with 7 bases fitting TRBD2. V lost 7 bases, J lost 2 bases, and 11 bases stayed unmatched. The CDR3 loop spans 16 amino acids. In germline, CDR1 is LNHDA, CDR2 SQIVND (reference sequence). The CDR3 region is CASTLEGGVPKNIQYF. In DNA, the CDR3 is TGTGCCAGTACCCTTGAGGGAGGGGTCCCCAAAAACATTCAGTACTTC.

V gene TRBV14 combines with J gene TRBJ1-1; D remains unclear. V shed 3 bases and J shed 4 bases, with 9 bases lying between them. Germline V lookup: CDR1 SGHDN, CDR2 FVKESK. This CDR3 has 13 amino acids. The CDR3 DNA reads as TGTGCCAGCAGCCACAGGATACTCACTGAAGCTTTCTTT. As protein: CASSHRILTEAFF.

The genes are TRBV18 and TRBJ2-7, with D maybe TRBD2 (5 bases). The CDR3 covers 14 residues. V was clipped by 0 bases and J by 4 bases, with 10 bases between them. Per germline, CDR1 KGHSH and CDR2 LQKENI. DNA for the CDR3: TGTGCCAGCTCACCACCAACTAGTGTGTACGAGCAGTACTTC. Its translation is CASSPPTSVYEQYF.

This rearrangement joins TRBV18 to TRBJ1-4; weak D call: TRBD1 (5 bases). The germline V gene has CDR1 KGHSH and CDR2 LQKENI. This CDR3 is built from 17 residues. The germline V and J ends were trimmed by 5 bases and 0 bases, with 16 bases remaining between them. The CDR3 region is CASSSGITGSTNEKLFF. CDR3 sequence (DNA): TGTGCCAGCTCATCAGGAATCACAGGCTCAACTAATGAAAAACTGTTTTTT.